These T cell receptor beta chains were read from a single sample in a study of shared clonotypes between healthy human individuals. Sequencing used immunoSEQ multiplex PCR; TCRdb keeps in-frame clones, though not all of them. The sample includes around 2.5 million clones, over 85% seen only once; the top ten take around 0.37%. The sequencing input was naive CD4+ T cells from PBMCs. The origin of the receptors is a man younger than 35 in good health. Some clones in this sample may be carry-over from other donors' samples. CDR3s include the opening cysteine and the closing phenylalanine or tryptophan. Each record gives: clone size, J gene, V gene, D gene, CDR3 protein, CDR3 DNA. The D gene is left open where the match is weak. Clone size is given for some rows only: seen once, a few or many times, or a class if the clone is expanded.

abundance: NA
j_gene: TRBJ1-2
v_gene: TRBV5-1
d_gene: NA
CDR3aa: CASSLGRRGSGGYTF
CDR3nt: TGCGCCAGCAGCTTGGGTCGGAGGGGGAGTGGTGGCTACACCTTC

abundance: NA
j_gene: TRBJ2-7
v_gene: TRBV11-3
d_gene: TRBD1
CDR3aa: CASSSDRGLGEQYF
CDR3nt: TGTGCCAGCAGCTCAGACAGGGGGCTTGGCGAGCAGTACTTC

abundance: NA
j_gene: TRBJ1-4
v_gene: TRBV27
d_gene: TRBD1
CDR3aa: CASGGIRGTANEKLFF
CDR3nt: TGTGCCAGCGGGGGGATCCGGGGGACAGCTAATGAAAAACTGTTTTTT

abundance: NA
j_gene: TRBJ2-3
v_gene: TRBV7-2
d_gene: NA
CDR3aa: CASSSPSERAQYF
CDR3nt: TGTGCCAGCAGCTCCCCTAGCGAGAGGGCGCAGTATTTT

abundance: once
j_gene: TRBJ2-1
v_gene: TRBV5-6
d_gene: TRBD2
CDR3aa: CASSLGSSGRASSQFF
CDR3nt: TGTGCCAGCAGCTTAGGTTCTAGCGGGAGGGCCAGTAGTCAGTTCTTC

abundance: NA
j_gene: TRBJ2-3
v_gene: TRBV28
d_gene: NA
CDR3aa: CASSLAGNPTDTQYF
CDR3nt: TGTGCCAGCAGTTTGGCGGGGAACCCCACAGATACGCAGTATTTT

abundance: once
j_gene: TRBJ2-1
v_gene: TRBV7-3
d_gene: TRBD1
CDR3aa: CASSGDRGSHEQFF
CDR3nt: TGTGCCAGCAGTGGGGACAGGGGGAGCCATGAGCAGTTCTTC

abundance: NA
j_gene: TRBJ2-3
v_gene: TRBV7-8
d_gene: TRBD1
CDR3aa: CASSPRTGNTDTQYF
CDR3nt: TGTGCCAGCAGCCCCAGGACAGGGAACACAGATACGCAGTATTTT

abundance: NA
j_gene: TRBJ2-3
v_gene: TRBV6-1
d_gene: TRBD2
CDR3aa: CASSKGLAGSDTQYF
CDR3nt: TGTGCCAGCAGTAAGGGACTAGCGGGCTCGGATACGCAGTATTTT

abundance: once
j_gene: TRBJ2-3
v_gene: TRBV27
d_gene: TRBD2
CDR3aa: CASSLGLANTQYF
CDR3nt: TGTGCCAGCAGTTTAGGACTAGCGAATACGCAGTATTTT

abundance: once
j_gene: TRBJ2-5
v_gene: TRBV5-1
d_gene: NA
CDR3aa: CASSSLGRGETQYF
CDR3nt: TGCGCCAGCAGCTCGTTAGGCAGGGGAGAGACCCAGTACTTC

abundance: once
j_gene: TRBJ1-1
v_gene: TRBV27
d_gene: NA
CDR3aa: CASSLLAHTEAFF
CDR3nt: TGTGCCAGCAGTTTATTGGCTCACACTGAAGCTTTCTTT

abundance: NA
j_gene: TRBJ2-5
v_gene: TRBV7-2
d_gene: TRBD1
CDR3aa: CASSMTGSVATQYF
CDR3nt: TGTGCCAGCAGCATGACAGGGTCCGTTGCGACCCAGTACTTC

abundance: NA
j_gene: TRBJ2-7
v_gene: TRBV15
d_gene: NA
CDR3aa: CATSRRTTSYEQYF
CDR3nt: TGTGCCACCAGCCGTAGGACTACCTCCTACGAGCAGTACTTC

abundance: once
j_gene: TRBJ1-2
v_gene: TRBV14
d_gene: TRBD1
CDR3aa: CASSQGGGGGFYGYTF
CDR3nt: TGTGCCAGCAGCCAAGGAGGCGGAGGGGGCTTCTATGGCTACACCTTC

abundance: NA
j_gene: TRBJ1-5
v_gene: TRBV28
d_gene: TRBD1
CDR3aa: CASSLGRGSNQPQHF
CDR3nt: TGTGCCAGCAGTTTAGGCAGGGGGAGCAATCAGCCCCAGCATTTT

abundance: NA
j_gene: TRBJ2-3
v_gene: TRBV19
d_gene: TRBD1
CDR3aa: CASSTDRGKKTDTQYF
CDR3nt: TGTGCCAGTAGTACTGACAGGGGTAAGAAAACAGATACGCAGTATTTT

abundance: NA
j_gene: TRBJ2-7
v_gene: TRBV5-6
d_gene: TRBD1
CDR3aa: CASSLVGTGDHEQYF
CDR3nt: TGTGCCAGCAGCTTGGTAGGGACAGGGGACCACGAGCAGTACTTC

abundance: once
j_gene: TRBJ1-6
v_gene: TRBV7-3
d_gene: NA
CDR3aa: CASSPSRSYNSPLHF
CDR3nt: TGTGCCAGCAGTCCGAGTCGGTCCTATAATTCACCCCTCCACTTT

abundance: NA
j_gene: TRBJ2-3
v_gene: TRBV4-3
d_gene: TRBD2
CDR3aa: CASSQDPSPTSGTDTQYF
CDR3nt: TGCGCCAGCAGCCAAGACCCCTCTCCGACTAGCGGCACAGATACGCAGTATTTT

abundance: once
j_gene: TRBJ2-4
v_gene: TRBV28
d_gene: NA
CDR3aa: CASSPGTTGQRNIQYF
CDR3nt: TGTGCCAGCAGTCCTGGGACAACGGGGCAAAGGAACATTCAGTACTTC

abundance: NA
j_gene: TRBJ2-1
v_gene: TRBV14
d_gene: NA
CDR3aa: CASTSGHSYNEQFF
CDR3nt: TGTGCCAGCACTTCAGGACACTCCTACAATGAGCAGTTCTTC

abundance: NA
j_gene: TRBJ1-2
v_gene: TRBV15
d_gene: NA
CDR3aa: CATSGRNYGYTF
CDR3nt: TGTGCCACCAGCGGCAGAAACTATGGCTACACCTTC

abundance: NA
j_gene: TRBJ1-4
v_gene: TRBV4-1
d_gene: NA
CDR3aa: CASSLQLQGREKLFF
CDR3nt: TGCGCCAGCAGCCTCCAATTACAGGGCAGAGAAAAACTGTTTTTT

abundance: NA
j_gene: TRBJ1-5
v_gene: TRBV6-5
d_gene: NA
CDR3aa: CASSKRQGNQPQHF
CDR3nt: TGTGCCAGCAGTAAACGACAGGGCAATCAGCCCCAGCATTTT

abundance: NA
j_gene: TRBJ2-3
v_gene: TRBV13
d_gene: NA
CDR3aa: CASSSRPTNTDTQYF
CDR3nt: TGTGCCAGCAGCTCGAGACCTACCAACACAGATACGCAGTATTTT

abundance: NA
j_gene: TRBJ1-2
v_gene: TRBV2
d_gene: TRBD1
CDR3aa: CASSGQGLGYGYTF
CDR3nt: TGTGCCAGCAGTGGACAGGGGTTAGGCTATGGCTACACCTTC

abundance: NA
j_gene: TRBJ2-1
v_gene: TRBV5-6
d_gene: TRBD2
CDR3aa: CASSPTRLAAYNEQFF
CDR3nt: TGTGCCAGCAGCCCCACGAGACTAGCGGCTTACAATGAGCAGTTCTTC

abundance: NA
j_gene: TRBJ2-6
v_gene: TRBV18
d_gene: NA
CDR3aa: CASSPTPLPGANVLTF
CDR3nt: TGTGCCAGCTCACCAACCCCCCTGCCTGGGGCCAACGTCCTGACTTTC

abundance: NA
j_gene: TRBJ2-3
v_gene: TRBV7-3
d_gene: TRBD2
CDR3aa: CASSYNREGFRYF
CDR3nt: TGTGCCAGCAGCTACAATCGGGAGGGCTTTCGGTATTTT

abundance: NA
j_gene: TRBJ2-7
v_gene: TRBV18
d_gene: NA
CDR3aa: CASSPRREYEQYF
CDR3nt: TGTGCCAGCTCACCGCGCAGGGAGTACGAGCAGTACTTC

abundance: once
j_gene: TRBJ1-1
v_gene: TRBV2
d_gene: NA
CDR3aa: CASSFSDGATGTEAFF
CDR3nt: TGTGCCAGCAGTTTTAGTGATGGGGCGACCGGCACTGAAGCTTTCTTT

abundance: once
j_gene: TRBJ2-5
v_gene: TRBV18
d_gene: NA
CDR3aa: CASSPRGSETQYF
CDR3nt: TGTGCCAGCTCACCACGTGGCAGTGAGACCCAGTACTTC

abundance: NA
j_gene: TRBJ2-5
v_gene: TRBV19
d_gene: TRBD2
CDR3aa: CATASRGRGGETQYF
CDR3nt: TGTGCCACCGCCTCGAGGGGTCGCGGGGGGGAGACCCAGTACTTC

abundance: NA
j_gene: TRBJ2-1
v_gene: TRBV5-1
d_gene: NA
CDR3aa: CASSLGSMSSYNEQFF
CDR3nt: TGCGCCAGCAGCTTAGGTAGCATGAGCTCCTACAATGAGCAGTTCTTC

abundance: NA
j_gene: TRBJ2-1
v_gene: TRBV4-2
d_gene: TRBD2
CDR3aa: CASSPRPGGGLAGSSSYNEQFF
CDR3nt: TGTGCCAGCAGCCCGCGGCCAGGGGGTGGTCTAGCGGGGAGCTCTTCCTACAATGAGCAGTTCTTC

abundance: NA
j_gene: TRBJ2-7
v_gene: TRBV7-9
d_gene: NA
CDR3aa: CASSAGPSYEQYF
CDR3nt: TGTGCCAGCAGCGCCGGGCCTTCCTACGAGCAGTACTTC

abundance: NA
j_gene: TRBJ1-6
v_gene: TRBV11-3
d_gene: NA
CDR3aa: CASSSFPGRNNSPLHF
CDR3nt: TGTGCCAGCAGCTCGTTCCCGGGACGAAATAATTCACCCCTCCACTTT

abundance: NA
j_gene: TRBJ2-7
v_gene: TRBV28
d_gene: NA
CDR3aa: CASSFPLLGRKQYF
CDR3nt: TGTGCCAGCAGTTTTCCGCTTTTGGGGAGGAAGCAGTACTTC

abundance: NA
j_gene: TRBJ1-5
v_gene: TRBV7-2
d_gene: TRBD1
CDR3aa: CASSLSQGGQPQHF
CDR3nt: TGTGCCAGCAGCTTGAGCCAGGGGGGTCAGCCCCAGCATTTT

abundance: NA
j_gene: TRBJ2-7
v_gene: TRBV5-5
d_gene: TRBD2
CDR3aa: CASSLKPGTSGSTSYEQYF
CDR3nt: TGTGCCAGCAGCTTGAAGCCAGGGACTAGCGGCTCCACCTCCTACGAGCAGTACTTC